This entry lists 24 T cell receptor beta chains sequenced from one sample in a study of cytomegalovirus exposure and HLA in healthy donors. The study ran its PCR with 60 Vbeta and 13 Jbeta primers. Assay used: immunoSEQ multiplex PCR; TCRdb lists only in-frame clones, some missing. Among under 200,000 clones, about four fifths were seen once, and the ten largest hold 7% to 9%. Sequenced input: PBMCs. The receptors stem from a male donor in good health and CMV-seropositive.

CDR3 loop: CASSEPGQEYTGELFF. The CDR3 nucleotides are TGTGCCAGCAGTGAACCGGGACAGGAGTACACCGGGGAGCTGTTTTTT. V usage is TRBV2 and J usage is TRBJ2-2; 8 bases are a match to TRBD1. The J segment lost 3 bases and the V segment lost 2 bases, leaving 5 bases of the junction unmatched. Per germline, CDR1 SNHLY and CDR2 FYNNEI. The CDR3 spans 16 residues. Complete variable domain (other parts from reference TRBV2 and TRBJ2-2): EPEVTQTPSHQVTQMGQEVILRCVPISNHLYFYWYRQILGQKVEFLVSFYNNEISEKSEIFDDQFSVERPDGSNFTLKIRSTKLEDSAMYFCASSEPGQEYTGELFFGEGSRLTVL.

This chain uses TRBV6-1 with TRBJ2-7; 8 nucleotides align to TRBD1. CDR3 length: 13 residues. Germline trimming cut 3 bases from V and 6 bases from J; bases unmatched to any gene: 4. In germline, CDR1 is MNHNS, CDR2 SASEGT. As DNA, the CDR3 is TGTGCCAGCAGTGAGACAGGGGTGGGCGAGCAGTACTTC. The encoded protein is CASSETGVGEQYF.

The chain carries TRBV5-4 and TRBJ2-4, with D possibly matching TRBD2 (6 bases). CDR1 is SGHNT and CDR2 is YYREEE in the germline V gene (reference sequence). The CDR3 sequence is 15 residues long. V lost 4 bases and J lost 6, with 17 bases in between. In nucleotides, the CDR3 is TGTGCCAGCAGCCCTACCGGGACTGGAGGAAACATTCAGTACTTC. Its translation is CASSPTGTGGNIQYF.

The rearrangement links TRBV6-5 to TRBJ2-5, with TRBD2 matching 7 bases. The germline gives CDR1 MNHEY, CDR2 SVGAGI. This CDR3 contains 12 residues. V dropped 8 bases and J dropped 5; count of bases not matched to a gene: 5. CDR3 sequence reads: CASGGGWETQYF. The CDR3 DNA reads TGTGCCAGCGGGGGGGGATGGGAGACCCAGTACTTC.

The chain carries TRBV6-1 and TRBJ2-2; the match to TRBD1 covers 8 bases. Germline-derived CDR1 and CDR2 are MNHNS and SASEGT. V was pared by 8 bases and J by 0 bases, with 5 bases of the junction left unmatched. CDR3 length equals 15 residues. The chain's CDR3 is CASQTGVTNTGELFF. The CDR3 DNA reads as TGTGCCAGCCAGACAGGGGTTACGAACACCGGGGAGCTGTTTTTT.

This clone came up once. The chain carries TRBV27 and TRBJ2-7; TRBD2 agrees at 8 bases. The V and J ends lost 3 bases and 5 bases, in that order; junction bases with no gene match: 3. The CDR3 length is 13 residues. In germline, CDR1 is MNHEY, CDR2 SMNVEV (reference sequence). CDR3 amino acids: CASSLGGGHEQYF. The CDR3 DNA follows: TGTGCCAGCAGTTTGGGCGGGGGGCACGAGCAGTACTTC.

The genes are TRBV27 and TRBJ1-4, with 8 bases lining up with TRBD1. The junction had 7 bases not matched to a gene; V was cut back by 6 bases and J by 7 bases. The CDR3 has 14 residues. CDR1 MNHEY and CDR2 SMNVEV come from the germline V gene (reference sequence). The CDR3 DNA follows: TGTGCCAGCAGCGGACAGGGAAGAGTTGAAAAACTGTTTTTT. It is translated as CASSGQGRVEKLFF.

The chain uses TRBV29-1 and TRBJ2-5; 7 bases match TRBD2. V was clipped by 7 bases and J by 5 bases; unmatched bases: 16. Germline CDR1 is SQVTM and CDR2 is ANQGSEA. There are 15 residues in the CDR3. CDR3 region: CSAAPSGHPGETQYF. The CDR3, as DNA: TGCAGCGCTGCTCCTAGCGGCCACCCAGGGGAGACCCAGTACTTC.

The chain combines TRBV13 with TRBJ2-5; D perhaps matches TRBD1 (6 bases). The assigned J gene may be wrong: the sequence end matches TRBJ2-7 better. CDR1 PRHDT and CDR2 FYEKMQ come from the germline V gene (reference sequence). CDR3 size: 15 residues. The CDR3, as DNA: TGTGCCAGCAGCCCCGCAACAGGGCGGGCGTACGAGCAGTACTTC. Encoded protein: CASSPATGRAYEQYF.

This clone was seen a few times. The chain carries TRBV4-1 and TRBJ1-3, with 7 bases lining up with TRBD1. The V segment lost 5 bases and the J segment 2 bases; nucleotides outside the gene matches: 6. Germline V gives CDR1 MGHRA, CDR2 YSYEKL. The CDR3 runs 15 residues. In DNA, the CDR3 is TGCGCCAGCAGCATACAGGGGATCGCTGGAAACACCATATATTTT. Its protein product is CASSIQGIAGNTIYF.

The chain uses TRBV19 and TRBJ2-6, with 9 bases fitting TRBD1. CDR1 LNHDA and CDR2 SQIVND come from the germline V gene (reference sequence). V shed 9 bases, J shed 4 bases, and the junction held 10 bases outside the gene matches. This CDR3 region has 16 residues. CDR3 protein: CARTGGTTGGANVLTF. CDR3 nucleotide sequence: TGTGCCAGAACAGGGGGCACCACGGGGGGGGCCAACGTCCTGACTTTC.

V gene TRBV19 combines with J gene TRBJ2-4, with 14 bases lining up with TRBD2. Germline CDR1 is LNHDA and CDR2 is SQIVND (reference sequence). Losses at the gene ends were 5 bases for V and 15 bases for J; bases not matched to a gene: 9. The CDR3 has 14 residues. The CDR3 DNA sequence: TGTGCCAGTAGTGTGGGACTAGCGGGGGCCCAATGGTACTTC. The encoded protein is CASSVGLAGAQWYF.

V and J are TRBV30 and TRBJ1-2; 7 bases align to TRBD1. The CDR3 has 13 residues. The trim removed 4 bases at V and 4 bases at J, leaving 6 bases unmatched. Germline-derived CDR1 and CDR2 are GTSNPN and SVGIG (reference sequence). CDR3 region: CAWKETGPYGYTF. The CDR3 DNA reads as TGTGCCTGGAAAGAGACAGGGCCCTATGGCTACACCTTC.

This rearrangement joins TRBV2 to TRBJ2-7, with a possible D match to TRBD1 (5 bases). The CDR3 consists of 16 residues. The V and J ends lost 0 bases and 2 bases respectively, with 14 bases between them. The V gene's germline CDR1 is SNHLY and CDR2 FYNNEI. For the CDR3, the DNA is TGTGCCAGCAGTGAAGCGCGGCAGGGTGCAACCTACGAGCAGTACTTC. It codes for CASSEARQGATYEQYF.

V usage is TRBV18 and J usage is TRBJ1-1; TRBD1 matches at 9 bases. The CDR3 runs 14 residues. Per germline, CDR1 KGHSH and CDR2 LQKENI. V trimming: 5 bases; J trimming: 5 bases; junction bases outside the gene matches: 6. The CDR3 is CASSTGGWETEAFF. CDR3 coding DNA: TGTGCCAGCTCAACAGGGGGCTGGGAAACTGAAGCTTTCTTT.

The rearrangement links TRBV27 to TRBJ2-7; 8 positions match TRBD1. J gave up 4 bases and V 3 bases, and 17 bases lay outside the gene matches. The CDR3 contains 18 residues. Germline CDR1 and CDR2: MNHEY and SMNVEV (reference sequence). As DNA, the CDR3 is TGTGCCAGCAGTTTGACAGGGGTCCTCTTACGGAGCCCTTACGAGCAGTACTTC. Its protein product is CASSLTGVLLRSPYEQYF.

This chain joins TRBV4-1 and TRBJ2-7; D possibly corresponds to TRBD1 (6 bases). The germline gives CDR1 MGHRA, CDR2 YSYEKL. Trimming removed 4 bases at V and 4 bases at J, with 8 bases between. The CDR3 consists of 12 residues. The CDR3: CASSLGQYEQYF. Here the CDR3 DNA reads TGCGCCAGCAGCCTTGGACAGTACGAGCAGTACTTC.

This clone was observed a few times. The V gene is TRBV4-1, the J gene TRBJ1-5, with D unclear. V was shortened by 1 base and J by 2 bases, with 12 bases between the two germline ends. The CDR3 loop spans 16 amino acids. The V gene's germline CDR1 is MGHRA and CDR2 YSYEKL. CDR3 loop: CASSQGLEEGNQPQHF. CDR3 sequence (DNA): TGCGCCAGCAGCCAAGGTCTGGAGGAAGGCAATCAGCCCCAGCATTTT.

This chain joins TRBV6-5 and TRBJ2-7; 7 nucleotides line up with TRBD2. Germline trimming cut 8 bases from V and 3 bases from J; bases unmatched to any gene: 10. Looked up from germline, CDR1 is MNHEY and CDR2 is SVGAGI. The CDR3 sequence is 14 residues long. CDR3 DNA: TGTGCCAGCGGATATCACGGGGGGAACTACGAGCAGTACTTC. It translates to CASGYHGGNYEQYF.

This clone was seen many times. The rearrangement joins TRBV6-5 to TRBJ1-2; 8 bases map to TRBD1. The CDR3 has 15 residues. The junction had 6 bases not matched to a gene; V was cut back by 2 bases and J by 4 bases. Germline loops: CDR1 MNHEY, CDR2 SVGAGI. The CDR3 sequence is CASSYRGQGTYGYTF. The CDR3 DNA reads TGTGCCAGCAGTTACCGAGGACAGGGCACCTATGGCTACACCTTC.

The chain combines TRBV5-4 with TRBJ1-1; TRBD1 aligns across 7 bases. The V and J ends lost 0 bases and 8 bases, in that order; junction bases with no gene match: 10. From germline, CDR1 is SGHNT and CDR2 YYREEE (reference sequence). The CDR3 consists of 15 residues. This CDR3 reads CASSLAGGGETEAFF. The CDR3 nucleotides read TGTGCCAGCAGCTTGGCTGGAGGGGGCGAAACCGAAGCTTTCTTT.

This clone was observed a handful of times. The V and J genes are TRBV5-6 and TRBJ2-1; D possibly corresponds to TRBD1 (5 bases). V was shortened by 2 bases and J by 8 bases, with 20 bases between the two germline ends. Germline CDR1 SGHDT, CDR2 YYEEEE. CDR3 size: 16 residues. In DNA, the CDR3 is TGTGCCAGCAGCTTAAGGTACCCCCACCCCAGGGATGAGCAGTTCTTC. This encodes CASSLRYPHPRDEQFF.

The CDR3 DNA reads TGCGCCAGCAGCCAAGAGCTCACCTGGACAGATGGCTATGGCTACACCTTC. The encoded protein is CASSQELTWTDGYGYTF. The rearrangement links TRBV4-3 to TRBJ1-2; perhaps TRBD1 as D (6 bases). This CDR3 comprises 17 residues. The germline V gene encodes CDR1 LGHNA and CDR2 YSLEER. V gave up 0 bases and J gave up 4 bases, with 18 bases separating them.

The chain uses TRBV4-1 and TRBJ2-2; 7 bases are shared with TRBD1. Germline V CDR1 and CDR2: MGHRA, YSYEKL. This CDR3 region has 15 residues. V lost 4 bases to trimming and J lost 5 bases; unmatched junction nucleotides: 7. This chain's CDR3 is CASSRDRVRTGELFF. The CDR3 DNA sequence: TGCGCCAGCAGCCGAGACAGGGTCAGGACCGGGGAGCTGTTTTTT.